Each of the 5 T cell receptor beta chains below was sequenced from the same sample in a study of T-cell memory formation after mild COVID-19 (TCRdb year 2021). The library was built by means of 5' RACE. The instrument was an Illumina NovaSeq 6000. In TCRdb, the public reads were trimmed at Q25 with fastp and aligned with MiXCR, with productive beta chains retained. Records with the same CDR3 protein are collapsed into one entry carrying the most frequent genes and DNA. Present in this sample are under 200,000 distinct CDR3 sequences, about a third of which were seen just once. The ten largest clones take up more than 10% of the sample. The sample was PBMCs or a T cell subset sorted from them (not recorded which). These receptors all stem from an adult woman who had mild COVID-19 (a few samples of this study predate the infection). The sample titles of this study are shuffled in the database, so cell type and time point are left out; the donor was told from shared clones.

The V call is TRBV29-1, the J call TRBJ2-7; D remains unclear. Germline V gives CDR1 SQVTM, CDR2 ANQGSEA. The CDR3 contains 13 residues. The germline V and J ends were trimmed by 7 bases and 4 bases, with 17 bases remaining between them. The CDR3 loop is CSAHLQNRYEQYF. CDR3 DNA sequence: TGCAGCGCCCACCTTCAGAATCGGTACGAGCAGTACTTC.

This chain links TRBV30 with TRBJ1-2; D is undetermined. V dropped 2 bases and J dropped 4 bases, with 11 bases sitting between them. The length of the CDR3 is 13 residues. In germline, CDR1 is GTSNPN, CDR2 SVGIG (reference sequence). Written as DNA, the CDR3 is TGTGCCTGGAGTCCCTGGGAGATCTATGGCTACACCTTC. Amino acid sequence: CAWSPWEIYGYTF.

This clonotype was picked up a small number of times. The V gene is TRBV20-1, the J gene TRBJ2-1; the D gene is possibly TRBD1 (6 bases). This CDR3 has 13 amino acids. V lost 6 bases and J lost 12, with 21 bases in between. The germline V gene has CDR1 DFQATT and CDR2 SNEGSKA (reference sequence). CDR3 protein: CSAPGQDPGGQFF. As DNA, the CDR3 is TGCAGTGCCCCGGGACAAGACCCCGGCGGGCAGTTCTTC.

The V call is TRBV29-1, the J call TRBJ2-4; D is ambiguous. Germline V lookup: CDR1 SQVTM, CDR2 ANQGSEA. This CDR3 is 12 amino acids long. Trimming left V 1 base short and J 6 bases short, with 7 bases between. CDR3 residues: CSVEVGANIQYF. The CDR3 region has the DNA TGCAGCGTTGAAGTCGGAGCAAACATTCAGTACTTC.

A few counts support this clonotype. The chain employs TRBV4-1 and TRBJ2-5; D call uncertain. Trimming removed 0 bases at V and 1 base at J, with 12 bases between. The germline V gene encodes CDR1 MGHRA and CDR2 YSYEKL. This CDR3 spans 16 amino acids. The CDR3 DNA reads as TGCGCCAGCAGCCAAGATTCCAGGAGAAGCCAAGAGACCCAGTACTTC. It specifies CASSQDSRRSQETQYF.